This T cell receptor (beta chain) was identified during a study of blood T cell repertoires in COVID-19. Data came from immunoSEQ multiplex PCR; TCRdb stores just in-frame clones and leaves some out. The repertoire holds a few hundred thousand clones, with approximately 85% as singletons. Source material: PBMCs or T cells enriched from blood (not recorded which). The receptor was derived from a woman aged 25 to 45 who had recovered from COVID-19.

The CDR3 bases are TGTGCCAGTAGGCCCGGGACAGGGGGTAAAACGGCTTTCTTT. The encoded protein is CASRPGTGGKTAFF. The chain couples TRBV19 to TRBJ1-1; 11 nucleotides match TRBD1. Trimming removed 6 bases from V and 11 bases from J; junction bases left unmatched: 11. The germline gives CDR1 LNHDA, CDR2 SQIVND (reference sequence). The CDR3 extends over 14 amino acids.